This T cell receptor (beta chain) emerged from a study of T-cell reconstitution after alpha-beta-depleted transplantation in children. This clonotype occurred many times. What it recognizes is unknown. Preparation of the TCRbeta library used unique molecular identifiers. TCRdb used MiXCR to reprocess the PCR reads, holding one entry per CDR3 protein. The sample contains 140,000 or so distinct CDR3 sequences, around 8.8% of which appear only once. This CDR3 is built from 16 residues. In germline, CDR1 is SGHDT, CDR2 YYEEEE. Between the trimmed V and J ends, which lost 4 bases and 2 bases, there was a span of 18 bases. Study-wide results and limits: Surviving thymic progenitors and recipient T cells were the source of high TCRbeta diversity at day 60 in some patients. Approximately two months post-transplant, alpha-beta T cells reportedly originated from several hundred expanded graft clones. Among T cells one year after transplant, newly produced cells accounted for most counts and diversity.

V gene TRBV5-6 combines with J gene TRBJ1-2; a weak D match, TRBD1 (6 bases). The source is a female patient aged 2-9 years who had a stem cell transplant for congenital amegakaryocytic thrombocytopenia, so the T cells may come from the graft donor. Sequencing used PBMCs, mostly from graft donor cells, obtained 180 days after TCRalphabeta/CD19-depleted stem cell transplant. CDR3 nucleotide sequence: TGTGCCAGCAGCCATATGTCGGCAGGGGTCAACTATGGCTACACCTTC. Protein sequence: CASSHMSAGVNYGYTF. Based on the CDR3 plus reference TRBV5-6 and TRBJ1-2, the full variable domain is DAGVTQSPTHLIKTRGQQVTLRCSPKSGHDTVSWYQQALGQGPQFIFQYYEEEERQRGNFPDRFSGHQFPNYSSELNVNALLLGDSALYLCASSHMSAGVNYGYTFGSGTRLTVV.